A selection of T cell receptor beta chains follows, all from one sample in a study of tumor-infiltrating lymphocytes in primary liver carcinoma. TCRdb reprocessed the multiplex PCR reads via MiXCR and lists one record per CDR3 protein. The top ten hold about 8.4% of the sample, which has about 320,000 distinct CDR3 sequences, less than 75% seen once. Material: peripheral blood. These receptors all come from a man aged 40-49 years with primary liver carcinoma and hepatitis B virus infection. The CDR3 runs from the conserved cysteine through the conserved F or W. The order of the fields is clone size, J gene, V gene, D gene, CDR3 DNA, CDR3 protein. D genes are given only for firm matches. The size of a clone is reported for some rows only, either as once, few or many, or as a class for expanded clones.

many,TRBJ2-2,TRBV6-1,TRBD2,TGTGCCAGCAGTGAACTAGCGGGAGGTACGGGCACCGGGGAGCTGTTTTTT,CASSELAGGTGTGELFF
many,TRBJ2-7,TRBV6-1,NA,TGTGCCAGCAGTGAGGGCGGGAAGACCTACGAGCAGTACTTC,CASSEGGKTYEQYF
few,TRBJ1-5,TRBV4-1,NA,TGCGCCAGCAGCCAAGTGGACGGGGGAGAAGGTCAGCCCCAGCATTTT,CASSQVDGGEGQPQHF
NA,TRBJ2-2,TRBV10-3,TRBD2,TGTGCCCTCAGTGGGTCGACGGGAAGACTAGCGGGATACACCGGGGAGCTCTTTTTT,CALSGSTGRLAGYTGELFF
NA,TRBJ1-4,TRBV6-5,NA,TGTGCCAGCAGAAACGGTGGGGCAACTAATGAAAAACTGTCTTTT,CASRNGGATNEKLSF
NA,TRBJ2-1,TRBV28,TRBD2,TGTGCCAGCAGGGTCCCGGGGACTAACTACAATGAGCAGTTCTTC,CASRVPGTNYNEQFF
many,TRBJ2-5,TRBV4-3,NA,TGCGCCAGCAGCTCGACATGGGATAGAGAGACCCAGTACTTC,CASSSTWDRETQYF
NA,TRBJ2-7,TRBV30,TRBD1,TGTGCCTGGAGTCAGGGGGCCCACGAGCAGTACTTC,CAWSQGAHEQYF
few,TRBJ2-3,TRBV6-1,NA,TGTGCCAGCAGTGAATCAGGAGATACGCAGTATTTT,CASSESGDTQYF
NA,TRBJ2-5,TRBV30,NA,TGTGCCTGGAGTGTTTCAGGGATGGAGACCCAGTACTTC,CAWSVSGMETQYF
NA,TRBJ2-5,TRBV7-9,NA,TGTGCCAGCAGCCCGGGACGTGGCTTCGGGGCCCAGTACTTC,CASSPGRGFGAQYF
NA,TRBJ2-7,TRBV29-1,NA,TGCAACATTGAATTCACCCAGGGAAAAGTCGACTTC,CNIEFTQGKVDF
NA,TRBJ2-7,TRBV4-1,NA,TGCGCTAGCAGCCAGGAATTTGCGGGTCCTTACGAGCAGTACTTC,CASSQEFAGPYEQYF
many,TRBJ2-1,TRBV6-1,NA,TGTGCCAGCAGGAGCGGGAATGAGCAGTTCTTC,CASRSGNEQFF
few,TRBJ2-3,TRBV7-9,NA,TGTGCCAGCAGCTTAGACTCCTCAGATGCGCAGTATTTT,CASSLDSSDAQYF
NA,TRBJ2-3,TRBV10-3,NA,TGTGCCATCGGACGGGGGAAGACAGATACGCAGTATTTT,CAIGRGKTDTQYF
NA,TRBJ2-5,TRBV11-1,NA,TGTGCCAGCAGCCTCGGAAGGAGGGGGCAGGAGACCCAGAACTTC,CASSLGRRGQETQNF
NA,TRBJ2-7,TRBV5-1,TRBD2,TGCGCCAGCGGCTTGGGGGGTAGCGGGGTATACTACGAGCAGTACTTC,CASGLGGSGVYYEQYF
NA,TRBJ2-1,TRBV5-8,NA,TGTGCCGGTAGCTTGTCCGAAGGGGAGGTTTGGAGTGAGCAGTTCTTC,CAGSLSEGEVWSEQFF
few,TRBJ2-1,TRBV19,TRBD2,TGTGCCAGTAATCCTAGCGGGATTGGAGAGCAGTTCTTC,CASNPSGIGEQFF
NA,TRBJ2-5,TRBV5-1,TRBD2,TGCGCCAGCAGCTCGGGGGGCCAAGAGACCCAGTACTTC,CASSSGGQETQYF
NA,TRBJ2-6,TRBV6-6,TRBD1,TGTACCAGCAGTTACGACCTCGGACAGGTCTGGGCCAACGTCCTGACTTTC,CTSSYDLGQVWANVLTF
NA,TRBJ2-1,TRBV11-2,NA,TGTGCCAGCAGTCTTACTAGGTTTGAGCAGTTCTTC,CASSLTRFEQFF
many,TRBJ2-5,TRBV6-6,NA,TGTGCCAGCAAGGCGGACGGAGCGGTAGAGACCCAGTACTTC,CASKADGAVETQYF
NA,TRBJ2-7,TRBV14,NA,TGTGCCAGCAGCCGGGACCTGAGCTCCTACGAGCAGTACTTC,CASSRDLSSYEQYF
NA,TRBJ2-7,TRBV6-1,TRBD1,TGTGCCAGCAGTACCGGGACAGGTCCCTACGAGCAGCACTTC,CASSTGTGPYEQHF
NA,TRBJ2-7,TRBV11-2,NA,TGTGCCAGCAGCTTAGGTTGGTACGTTCAGTACTTC,CASSLGWYVQYF
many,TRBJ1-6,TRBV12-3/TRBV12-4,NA,TGTGCCAGCAGTTTAGCTGCACCCCTCCACTTT,CASSLAAPLHF
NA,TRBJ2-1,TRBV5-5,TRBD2,TGTGCCAGCACCTTAACTTCAACTAGCGGGCTTCACAATGAGCAGTTCTTC,CASTLTSTSGLHNEQFF
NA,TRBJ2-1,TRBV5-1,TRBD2,TGCGACAGCAGCTTGTCCCCCGGGACTAGACATAATGAGCAGTTCTTC,CDSSLSPGTRHNEQFF
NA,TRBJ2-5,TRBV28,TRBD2,TGTGCCAGCAGTTCTAGCGGAGAAGAGACCCAGTACTTC,CASSSSGEETQYF
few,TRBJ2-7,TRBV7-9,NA,TGTGCCAGCAGCTCATACAGGGCGAGGAACTACGAGCAGTACTTC,CASSSYRARNYEQYF
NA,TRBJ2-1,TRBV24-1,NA,TGTGCCACCAGTGATTTGGAGGGTTACAATGAGCAGTTCTTC,CATSDLEGYNEQFF